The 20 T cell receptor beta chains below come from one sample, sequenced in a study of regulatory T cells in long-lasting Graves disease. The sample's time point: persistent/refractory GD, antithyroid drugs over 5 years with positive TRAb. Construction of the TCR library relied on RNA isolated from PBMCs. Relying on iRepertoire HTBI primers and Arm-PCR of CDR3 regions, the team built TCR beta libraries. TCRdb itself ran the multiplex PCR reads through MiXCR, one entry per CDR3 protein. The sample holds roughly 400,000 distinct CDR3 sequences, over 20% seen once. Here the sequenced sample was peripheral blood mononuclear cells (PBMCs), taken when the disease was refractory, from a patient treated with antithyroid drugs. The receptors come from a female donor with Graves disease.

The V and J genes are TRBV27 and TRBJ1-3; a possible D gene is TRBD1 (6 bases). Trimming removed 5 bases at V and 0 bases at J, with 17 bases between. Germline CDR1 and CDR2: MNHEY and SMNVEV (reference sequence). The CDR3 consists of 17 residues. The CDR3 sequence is CASSITGRTNSGNTIYF. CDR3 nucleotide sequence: TGTGCCAGCAGTATAACAGGGAGGACCAACTCTGGAAACACCATATATTTT.

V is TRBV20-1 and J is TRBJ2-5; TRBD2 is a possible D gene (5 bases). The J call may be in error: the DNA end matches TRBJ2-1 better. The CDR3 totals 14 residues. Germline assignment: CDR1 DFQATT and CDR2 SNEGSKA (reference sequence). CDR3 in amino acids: CSARVTRNRPEQFF. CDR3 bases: TGCAGTGCTAGAGTAACTAGGAACCGGCCTGAGCAGTTCTTC.

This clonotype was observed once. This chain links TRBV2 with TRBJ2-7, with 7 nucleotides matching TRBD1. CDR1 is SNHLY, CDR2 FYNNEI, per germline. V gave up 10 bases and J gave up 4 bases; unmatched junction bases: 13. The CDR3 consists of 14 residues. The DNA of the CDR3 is TGTGCCATCCTCGACTCGACAGGGTGGTACGAGCAGTACTTC. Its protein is CAILDSTGWYEQYF.

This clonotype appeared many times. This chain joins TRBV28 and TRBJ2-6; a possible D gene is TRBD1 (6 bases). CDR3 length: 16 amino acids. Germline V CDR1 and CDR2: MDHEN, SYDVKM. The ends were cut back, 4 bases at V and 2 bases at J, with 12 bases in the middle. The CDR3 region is CASSSTGSTGANVLTF. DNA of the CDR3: TGTGCCAGCAGTTCTACAGGGTCTACTGGGGCCAACGTCCTGACTTTC. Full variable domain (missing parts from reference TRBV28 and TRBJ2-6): DVKVTQSSRYLVKRTGEKVFLECVQDMDHENMFWYRQDPGLGLRLIYFSYDVKMKEKGDIPEGYSVSREKKERFSLILESASTNQTSMYLCASSSTGSTGANVLTFGAGSRLTVL.

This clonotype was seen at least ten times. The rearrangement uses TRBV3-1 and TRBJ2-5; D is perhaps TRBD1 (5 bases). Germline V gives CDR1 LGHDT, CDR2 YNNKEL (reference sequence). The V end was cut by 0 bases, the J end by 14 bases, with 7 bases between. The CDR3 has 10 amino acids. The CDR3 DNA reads TGTGCCAGCAGCCAAGAAAGGGGATACTTC. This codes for CASSQERGYF.

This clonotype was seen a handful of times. The CDR3: CAISESGRGPESGANVLTF. CDR3 sequence (DNA): TGTGCCATCAGTGAGTCGGGCAGGGGGCCCGAGTCTGGGGCCAACGTCCTGACTTTC. The V and J genes are TRBV10-3 and TRBJ2-6; TRBD1 agrees at 8 bases. The CDR3 sequence is 19 residues long. V was pared by 0 bases and J by 1 base, with 8 bases of the junction left unmatched. Germline CDR1 reads ENHRY; CDR2 reads SYGVKD.

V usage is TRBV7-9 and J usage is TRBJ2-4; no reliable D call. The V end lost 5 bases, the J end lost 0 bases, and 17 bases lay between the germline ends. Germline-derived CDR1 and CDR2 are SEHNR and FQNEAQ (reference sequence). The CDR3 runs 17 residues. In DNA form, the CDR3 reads TGTGCCAGCAGCCCCAACGACGGTGCCGTAGCCAAAAACATTCAGTACTTC. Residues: CASSPNDGAVAKNIQYF.

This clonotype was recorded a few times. The CDR3 is CASSPWPRDGYTF. The CDR3 nucleotides are TGTGCCAGCAGCCCCTGGCCCCGGGATGGCTACACCTTC. V gene TRBV14 combines with J gene TRBJ1-2; D remains ambiguous. Germline assignment: CDR1 SGHDN and CDR2 FVKESK. Trimming removed 4 bases at V and 6 bases at J, with 12 bases between. CDR3 size: 13 residues. The whole variable domain, remainder taken from reference TRBV14 and TRBJ1-2, is EAGVTQFPSHSVIEKGQTVTLRCDPISGHDNLYWYRRVMGKEIKFLLHFVKESKQDESGMPNNRFLAERTGGTYSTLKVQPAELEDSGVYFCASSPWPRDGYTFGSGTRLTVV.

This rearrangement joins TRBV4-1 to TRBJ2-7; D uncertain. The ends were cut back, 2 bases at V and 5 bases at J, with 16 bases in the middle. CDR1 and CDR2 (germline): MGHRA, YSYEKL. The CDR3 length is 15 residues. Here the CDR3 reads CASSQTDSPLDEQYF. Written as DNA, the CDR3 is TGCGCCAGCAGCCAAACCGACTCCCCCCTGGACGAGCAGTACTTC.

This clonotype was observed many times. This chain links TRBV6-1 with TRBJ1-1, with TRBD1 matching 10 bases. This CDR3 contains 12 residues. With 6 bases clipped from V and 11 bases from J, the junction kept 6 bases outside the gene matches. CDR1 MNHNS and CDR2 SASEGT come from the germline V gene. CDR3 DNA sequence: TGTGCCAGCAGGTCGACAGGGGGCAACGCTTTCTTT. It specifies CASRSTGGNAFF.

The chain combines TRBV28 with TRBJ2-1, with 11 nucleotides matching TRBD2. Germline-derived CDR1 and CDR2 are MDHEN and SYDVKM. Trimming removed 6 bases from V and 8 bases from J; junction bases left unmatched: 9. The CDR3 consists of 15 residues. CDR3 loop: CASSLGLAAIYEQFF. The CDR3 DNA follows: TGTGCCAGCAGCCTGGGACTAGCGGCGATCTATGAGCAGTTCTTC.

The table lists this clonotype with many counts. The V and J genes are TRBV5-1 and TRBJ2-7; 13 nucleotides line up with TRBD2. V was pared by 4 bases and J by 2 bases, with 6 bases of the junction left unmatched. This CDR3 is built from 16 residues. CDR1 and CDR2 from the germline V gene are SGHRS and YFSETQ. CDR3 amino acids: CASSPGTSGNTYEQYF. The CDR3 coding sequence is TGCGCCAGCAGCCCAGGGACTAGCGGGAACACCTACGAGCAGTACTTC.

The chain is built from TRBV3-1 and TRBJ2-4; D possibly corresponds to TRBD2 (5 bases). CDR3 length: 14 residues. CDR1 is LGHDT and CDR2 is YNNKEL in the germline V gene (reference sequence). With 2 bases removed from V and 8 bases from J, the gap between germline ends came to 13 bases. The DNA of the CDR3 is TGTGCCAGCAGCCAAATGGCGGGTCAGGACATTCAGTACTTC. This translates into CASSQMAGQDIQYF.

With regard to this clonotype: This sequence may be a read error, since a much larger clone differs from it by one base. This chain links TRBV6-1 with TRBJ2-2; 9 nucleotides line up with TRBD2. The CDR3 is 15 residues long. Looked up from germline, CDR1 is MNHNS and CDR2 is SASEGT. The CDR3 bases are TGTGCCAGCAGTGAAGAGGCGGGGGGGACCGGGGAGCTGCTTTTT. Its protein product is CASSEEAGGTGELLF.

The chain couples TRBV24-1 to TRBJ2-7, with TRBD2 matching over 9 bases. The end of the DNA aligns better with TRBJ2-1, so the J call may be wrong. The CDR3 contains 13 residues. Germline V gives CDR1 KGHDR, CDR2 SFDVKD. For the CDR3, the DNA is TGTGCCACCAGTGGACTAGCGGTGCATGAGCAGTTCTTC. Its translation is CATSGLAVHEQFF.

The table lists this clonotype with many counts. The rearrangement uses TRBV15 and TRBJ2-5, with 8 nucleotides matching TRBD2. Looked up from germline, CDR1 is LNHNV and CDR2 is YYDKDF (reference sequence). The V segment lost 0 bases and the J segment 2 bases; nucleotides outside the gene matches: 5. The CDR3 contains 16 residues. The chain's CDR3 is CATSRERIAGQETQYF. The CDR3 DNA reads TGTGCCACCAGCAGAGAGCGTATAGCGGGACAAGAGACCCAGTACTTC.

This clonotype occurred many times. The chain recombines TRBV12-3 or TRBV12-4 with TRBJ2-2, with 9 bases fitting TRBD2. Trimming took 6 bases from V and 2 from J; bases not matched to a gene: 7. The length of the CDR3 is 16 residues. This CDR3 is CASSPTSGYNTGELFF. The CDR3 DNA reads TGTGCCAGCAGCCCTACTAGCGGGTATAACACCGGGGAGCTGTTTTTT.

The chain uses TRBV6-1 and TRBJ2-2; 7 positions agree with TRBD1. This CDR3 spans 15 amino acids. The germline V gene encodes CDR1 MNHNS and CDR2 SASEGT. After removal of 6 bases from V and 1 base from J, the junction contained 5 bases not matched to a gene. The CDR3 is CASRPRDRNTGELFF. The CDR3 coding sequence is TGTGCCAGCAGACCCCGGGACAGGAACACCGGGGAGCTGTTTTTT.

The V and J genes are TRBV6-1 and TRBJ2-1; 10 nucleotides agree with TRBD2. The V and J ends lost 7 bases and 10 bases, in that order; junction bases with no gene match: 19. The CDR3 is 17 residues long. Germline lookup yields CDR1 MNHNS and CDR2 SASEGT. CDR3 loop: CASTASIQLAGREEQFF. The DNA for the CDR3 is TGTGCCAGCACCGCTAGCATACAACTAGCGGGAAGGGAAGAGCAGTTCTTC.

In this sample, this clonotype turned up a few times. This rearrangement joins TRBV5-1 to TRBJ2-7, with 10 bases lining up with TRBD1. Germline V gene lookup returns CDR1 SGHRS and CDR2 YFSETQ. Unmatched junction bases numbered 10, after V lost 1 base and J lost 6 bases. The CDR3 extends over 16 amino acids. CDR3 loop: CASSLPRQGAVSEQYF. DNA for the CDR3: TGCGCCAGCAGCTTGCCTCGACAGGGGGCGGTGAGCGAGCAGTACTTC.